Here is one TCR beta chain with its context. Its antigen remains unknown. The sample comes from a study of post-analysis software for immune sequencing data. In the study overall: Relapsing-remitting, secondary progressive and progressive-relapsing forms of multiple sclerosis all featured among disease courses.

The CDR3 runs to 13 residues. Deletions cut 3 bases from V and 5 bases from J, with 9 bases between. Germline CDR1 is LGHNT and CDR2 is FRNRAP. Each TCR beta cDNA library carried unique molecular identifiers. In TCRdb, the PCR reads were re-called with MiXCR into one record per CDR3 protein. Altogether about 810,000 distinct CDR3 sequences are present, roughly half being singletons, with the ten largest covering under 6%. General study findings and limits: Relative to controls, patients with multiple sclerosis showed significantly lower normalized Chao1 diversity. Relative to controls, patients had five TRBV segments at higher frequency, with TRBV5-6, TRBV5-1 and TRBV20-1 among these.

The clonotype was recovered from a girl aged 10 to 17 with multiple sclerosis. The chain employs TRBV12-5 and TRBJ2-3; D is unclear. The sample comprised blood. The CDR3 sequence is CASGFVGRDTQYF. CDR3 in DNA: TGTGCTAGTGGTTTTGTAGGTAGAGATACGCAGTATTTT.